The 7 T cell receptor beta chains below all came from one sample that was sequenced in a study of read filtering for tumor transcriptome and immune sequencing (dated by TCRdb to between 2020 and 2021). Sequencing instrument: Illumina HiSeq 4000. The Immunoverse kit was used to build TCR libraries from around 420 ng RNA, with molecular barcoded adaptors covering alpha/delta and beta/gamma chains. Starting from the raw public reads, TCRdb applied fastp trimming at Q25, assembled clones with MiXCR and retained in-frame beta chains. Rows with a matching CDR3 protein are joined into one entry that keeps the most common DNA and genes. Present in this sample are tens of thousands of distinct CDR3 sequences, around an eighth of which were seen just once. The ten largest clones represent 6.5% to 8.5% of the sample. The source material was a population of CD138-negative cells sorted from bone marrow. This sample's cell subset or site label indicates: bone marrow mononuclear cells depleted of CD138+ plasma/myeloma cells by negative magnetic selection. These receptors originate from a donor aged 40 or over with multiple myeloma.

This clonotype has ten or more counts. This chain connects TRBV3-1 to TRBJ2-5; no firm D call. Germline V gene sequence: CDR1 LGHDT, CDR2 YNNKEL (reference sequence). The CDR3 sequence is 15 residues long. Trimming removed 0 bases from V and 2 bases from J, with 10 bases in between. The CDR3 sequence is CASSQDPPQQETQYF. The CDR3, as DNA: TGTGCCAGCAGCCAAGATCCCCCCCAGCAAGAGACCCAGTACTTC.

This clonotype was detected many times. The rearrangement joins TRBV10-3 to TRBJ2-7; TRBD1 agrees at 8 bases. This CDR3 spans 12 amino acids. The trim removed 10 bases at V and 3 bases at J, leaving 5 bases unmatched. Germline lookup yields CDR1 ENHRY and CDR2 SYGVKD. The CDR3, as DNA: TGTGCCAGCGAAACAGGGGGCTACGAGCAGTACTTC. This codes for CASETGGYEQYF.

This clonotype was found a few times. The chain combines TRBV2 with TRBJ2-2; D is unclear. V was clipped by 2 bases and J by 1 base, with 5 bases between them. The V gene's germline CDR1 is SNHLY and CDR2 FYNNEI. The length of the CDR3 is 14 residues. The CDR3 here is CASSEKGNTGELFF. The CDR3 nucleotides read TGTGCCAGCAGTGAAAAGGGGAACACCGGGGAGCTGTTTTTT.

This clonotype has at least ten counts. The chain recombines TRBV19 with TRBJ2-7; 9 nucleotides line up with TRBD1. The CDR3 is made up of 15 amino acids. With 4 bases clipped from V and 4 bases from J, the junction kept 8 bases outside the gene matches. Germline V gives CDR1 LNHDA, CDR2 SQIVND (reference sequence). In DNA, the CDR3 is TGTGCCAGTAGTAAACCGGGACAGGGTTCTTACGAGCAGTACTTC. This encodes CASSKPGQGSYEQYF.

Ten or more counts support this clonotype. V is TRBV6-5 and J is TRBJ2-3; 14 positions agree with TRBD2. CDR3 length equals 17 residues. J gave up 4 bases and V 1 base, and 4 bases lay outside the gene matches. Germline V gene sequence: CDR1 MNHEY, CDR2 SVGAGI. The DNA of the CDR3 is TGTGCCAGCAGTTACTGGGGACTAGCGGGAGTCCCAGATACGCAGTATTTT. Amino acid sequence: CASSYWGLAGVPDTQYF.

This clonotype was detected once. The conserved closing phenylalanine or tryptophan is absent in this CDR3, likely reflecting a read error. No DNA is shown, since the ends of the CDR3 on it are uncertain; the CDR3 is the one TCRdb lists. The V call is TRBV5-1, the J call TRBJ2-1; TRBD2 is the table's D call and was not checked against the DNA. Germline V gene lookup returns CDR1 SGHRS and CDR2 YFSETQ. Both ends counted, the CDR3 spans 15 residues. The chain's CDR3 is CASMGSSGGYNEQIS.

This clonotype was counted ten times or more. The chain has TRBV6-1 and TRBJ1-5; 7 nucleotides match TRBD1. The J segment lost 3 bases and the V segment lost 7 bases, leaving 9 bases of the junction unmatched. Per germline, CDR1 MNHNS and CDR2 SASEGT. The CDR3 sequence is 15 residues long. The CDR3 loop reads CASTEWDRVNQPQHF. For the CDR3, the DNA is TGTGCCAGCACCGAGTGGGACAGAGTCAATCAGCCCCAGCATTTT.